This record covers a single TCR beta chain. Its target is unknown. Germline CDR1 reads MNHEY; CDR2 reads SVGEGT. The CDR3 is 14 amino acids. Following a re-call of the 5' RACE reads, TCRdb has one entry per CDR3 protein and lacks DNA. This sample contains about 550,000 distinct CDR3 sequences. The data belong to a study of T cells expressing NK-cell markers. General study points: Six donors carried dominant NKG2C+ clonotypes that made up roughly 1.0-7.5% of their CD8+ T cells.

The receptor's source is a man younger than 30 in good health. The chain recombines TRBV6-2 or TRBV6-3 with TRBJ2-7; TCRdb indicates TRBD1, and absent DNA this call remains unverified. Source material: blood T cells: a sorted CD56 or NKG2C T cell subset, CD4+ or CD8+ T cells, or bulk PBMC T cells (not recorded which). The CDR3 protein is CASRRQGRSYEQYF.